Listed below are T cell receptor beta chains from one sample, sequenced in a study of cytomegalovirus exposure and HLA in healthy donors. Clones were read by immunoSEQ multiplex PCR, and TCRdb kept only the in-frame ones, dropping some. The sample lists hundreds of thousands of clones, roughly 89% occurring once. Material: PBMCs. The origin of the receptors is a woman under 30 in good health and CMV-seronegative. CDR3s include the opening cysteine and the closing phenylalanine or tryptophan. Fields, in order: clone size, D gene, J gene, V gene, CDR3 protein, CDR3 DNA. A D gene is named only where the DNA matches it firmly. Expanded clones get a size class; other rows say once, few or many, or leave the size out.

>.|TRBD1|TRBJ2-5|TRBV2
CASSESTGAVETQYF
TGTGCCAGCAGTGAGTCGACAGGGGCTGTGGAGACCCAGTACTTC
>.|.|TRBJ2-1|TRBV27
CASSTQGNYLNEQFF
TGTGCCAGCAGTACGCAGGGGAATTACCTAAATGAGCAGTTCTTC
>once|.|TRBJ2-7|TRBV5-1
CASSFVPGDSYEQYF
TGCGCCAGCAGCTTTGTCCCCGGAGACTCCTACGAGCAGTACTTC
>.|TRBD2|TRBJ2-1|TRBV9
CASSVEGLAGYNEQFF
TGTGCCAGCAGCGTAGAGGGACTAGCGGGGTACAATGAGCAGTTCTTC
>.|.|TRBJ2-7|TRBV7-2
CASSLSLAEYEQYF
TGTGCCAGCAGCTTATCTTTAGCAGAATACGAGCAGTACTTC
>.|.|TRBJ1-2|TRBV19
CASSIVTAERNSGYTF
TGTGCCAGTAGTATAGTAACGGCCGAGCGGAACTCTGGCTACACCTTC
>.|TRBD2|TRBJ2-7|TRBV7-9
CASSLNAGEVHEQYF
TGTGCCAGCAGCTTAAACGCGGGAGAGGTACACGAGCAGTACTTC
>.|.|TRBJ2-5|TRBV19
CASSINRAQETQYF
TGTGCCAGTAGTATTAACAGGGCGCAGGAGACCCAGTACTTC
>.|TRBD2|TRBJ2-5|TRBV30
CAWSPRGSGRVRETQYF
TGTGCCTGGAGTCCCCGGGGTAGCGGGAGAGTGCGAGAGACCCAGTACTTC
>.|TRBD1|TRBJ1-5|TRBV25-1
CASSTGAQILNQPQHF
TGTGCCAGCAGTACAGGGGCCCAAATACTAAATCAGCCCCAGCATTTT
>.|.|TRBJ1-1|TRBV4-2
CASSQVYGYTEAFF
TGTGCCAGCAGCCAAGTTTACGGGTACACTGAAGCTTTCTTT
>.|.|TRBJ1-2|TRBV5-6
CASSLGGDYGYTF
TGTGCCAGCAGCCTAGGAGGGGACTATGGCTACACCTTC
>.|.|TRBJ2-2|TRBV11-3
CASSPSRRGTGELFF
TGTGCCAGCAGCCCTAGCAGGCGGGGCACCGGGGAGCTGTTTTTT
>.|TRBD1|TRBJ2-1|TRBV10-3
CAISEGQGVLTVEFF
TGTGCCATCAGTGAGGGACAGGGGGTACTTACGGTAGAGTTCTTC
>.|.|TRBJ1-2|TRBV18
CASSDKVYGYTF
TGTGCCAGCTCAGACAAGGTTTATGGCTACACCTTC
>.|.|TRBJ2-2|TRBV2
CASSETTGMGDTGELFF
TGTGCCAGCAGTGAGACCACAGGGATGGGTGACACCGGGGAGCTGTTTTTT
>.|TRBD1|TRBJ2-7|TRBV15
CATQRSPGQGGEQYF
TGTGCCACCCAGAGATCCCCGGGACAGGGTGGCGAGCAGTACTTC
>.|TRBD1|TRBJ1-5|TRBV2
CASRGTGNNQPQHF
TGTGCCAGCAGGGGGACAGGTAACAATCAGCCCCAGCATTTT
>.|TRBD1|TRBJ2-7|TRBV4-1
CASSQDRPLDRVFSYEQYF
TGCGCCAGCAGCCAAGATAGACCCCTGGACAGGGTATTCTCCTACGAGCAGTACTTC
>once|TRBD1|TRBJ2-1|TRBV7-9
CASSPAPGQGKFLEQFF
TGTGCCAGCAGCCCAGCCCCGGGACAGGGGAAGTTTCTTGAGCAGTTCTTC
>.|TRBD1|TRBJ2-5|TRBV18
CASSQIPGGPETQYF
TGTGCCAGCTCACAAATTCCAGGGGGCCCGGAGACCCAGTACTTC
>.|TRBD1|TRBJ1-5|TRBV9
CASSEGTGNQPQHF
TGTGCCAGCAGCGAGGGGACAGGGAATCAGCCCCAGCATTTT
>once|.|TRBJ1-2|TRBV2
CASSEEGYGYTF
TGTGCCAGCAGTGAAGAGGGGTATGGCTACACCTTC
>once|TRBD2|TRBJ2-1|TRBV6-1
CASSEEPGGPHEQFF
TGTGCCAGCAGTGAAGAGCCGGGGGGGCCCCATGAGCAGTTCTTC
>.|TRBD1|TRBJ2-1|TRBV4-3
CASSQVQGAEQFF
TGCGCCAGCAGCCAAGTACAGGGGGCAGAGCAGTTCTTC
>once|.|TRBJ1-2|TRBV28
CASSTTVNYGYTF
TGTGCCAGCAGTACGACAGTAAACTATGGCTACACCTTC
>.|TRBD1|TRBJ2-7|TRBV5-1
CASSWDRGSYEQYF
TGCGCCAGCAGCTGGGACAGGGGTTCCTACGAGCAGTACTTC
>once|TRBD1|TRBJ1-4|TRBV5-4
CASSLGTETLEDEKLFF
TGTGCCAGCAGCTTAGGGACAGAGACCTTGGAGGATGAAAAACTGTTTTTT
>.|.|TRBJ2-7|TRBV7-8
CASKEASEF
TGTGCCAGCAAAGAGGCCTCGGAATTC
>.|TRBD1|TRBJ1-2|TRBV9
CASSVTGDDGYTF
TGTGCCAGCAGCGTGACAGGGGATGATGGCTACACCTTC
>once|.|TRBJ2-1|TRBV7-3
CASSLTGFNGRPSSYNEQFF
TGTGCCAGCAGCTTAACGGGTTTTAACGGGAGACCGAGCTCCTACAATGAGCAGTTCTTC
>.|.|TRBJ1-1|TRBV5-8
CASSLGVRTNTEAFF
TGTGCCAGCAGCTTGGGTGTGAGAACGAACACTGAAGCTTTCTTT
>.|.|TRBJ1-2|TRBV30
CAWSVLRGFPYYGYTF
TGTGCCTGGAGTGTACTGCGGGGATTTCCATACTATGGCTACACCTTC
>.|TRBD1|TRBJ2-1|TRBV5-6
CASSGWDSQNNEQFF
TGTGCCAGCAGCGGGTGGGACAGCCAGAACAATGAGCAGTTCTTC
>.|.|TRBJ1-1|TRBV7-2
CASSPRRGGNTEAFF
TGTGCCAGCAGCCCGAGGAGGGGCGGGAACACTGAAGCTTTCTTT
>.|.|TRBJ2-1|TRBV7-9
CASSLVTAKGDEQFF
TGTGCCAGCAGCTTAGTTACGGCCAAAGGGGATGAGCAGTTCTTC
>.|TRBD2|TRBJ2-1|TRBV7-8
CASSPGGGATYNEQFF
TGTGCCAGCAGCCCCGGCGGGGGAGCCACCTACAATGAGCAGTTCTTC
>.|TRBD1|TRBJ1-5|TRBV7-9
CSSSLIKGQAPNQPQHF
TGTTCCAGCAGCTTAATTAAGGGACAGGCCCCAAATCAGCCCCAGCATTTT
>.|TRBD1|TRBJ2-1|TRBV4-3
CASSQDRGTGRDEQFF
TGCGCCAGCAGCCAAGATCGTGGGACAGGGCGCGATGAGCAGTTCTTC
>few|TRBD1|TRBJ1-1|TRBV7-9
CASSIQGYTEAFF
TGTGCCAGCAGCATACAGGGGTACACTGAAGCTTTCTTT
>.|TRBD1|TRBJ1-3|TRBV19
CASSILFRGPGNTIYF
TGTGCCAGTAGTATACTTTTCAGGGGGCCTGGAAACACCATATATTTT
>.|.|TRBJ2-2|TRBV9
CASSVGGLNTGELFF
TGTGCCAGCAGCGTAGGGGGCCTGAACACCGGGGAGCTGTTTTTT
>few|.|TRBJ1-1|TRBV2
CASSRENTEAFF
TGTGCCAGCAGTCGGGAGAACACTGAAGCTTTCTTT
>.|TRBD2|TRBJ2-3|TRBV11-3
CASTPRGGRADTQYF
TGTGCCAGCACCCCTCGTGGCGGGAGGGCAGATACGCAGTATTTT
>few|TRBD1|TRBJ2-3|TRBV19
CASTRTGNKDTQYF
TGTGCCAGTACAAGGACAGGGAATAAGGATACGCAGTATTTT
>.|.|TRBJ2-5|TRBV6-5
CASSYGPLQETQYF
TGTGCCAGCAGTTATGGGCCCCTCCAAGAGACCCAGTACTTC
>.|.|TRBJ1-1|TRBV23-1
CASNLTGPGEAFF
TGCGCCAGCAATCTAACAGGACCGGGTGAAGCTTTCTTT